This T cell receptor (beta chain) is from a study of blood T cell repertoires in COVID-19. Method: immunoSEQ multiplex PCR; TCRdb's copy keeps in-frame clones and lacks some. The data hold about 140,000 clones, with about 80% observed a single time. CDR1 is LNHDA and CDR2 is SQIVND in the germline V gene (reference sequence). V gave up 5 bases and J gave up 5 bases, with 12 bases separating them. This CDR3 region has 13 residues. V and J are TRBV19 and TRBJ2-5; D is possibly TRBD2 (6 bases). The source is a woman between 55 and 75 years old with acute or convalescent COVID-19. Sequenced material: peripheral blood. In DNA, the CDR3 is TGTGCCAGTAGTCGGGGAGGCGGTGAGACCCAGTACTTC. As protein: CASSRGGGETQYF.